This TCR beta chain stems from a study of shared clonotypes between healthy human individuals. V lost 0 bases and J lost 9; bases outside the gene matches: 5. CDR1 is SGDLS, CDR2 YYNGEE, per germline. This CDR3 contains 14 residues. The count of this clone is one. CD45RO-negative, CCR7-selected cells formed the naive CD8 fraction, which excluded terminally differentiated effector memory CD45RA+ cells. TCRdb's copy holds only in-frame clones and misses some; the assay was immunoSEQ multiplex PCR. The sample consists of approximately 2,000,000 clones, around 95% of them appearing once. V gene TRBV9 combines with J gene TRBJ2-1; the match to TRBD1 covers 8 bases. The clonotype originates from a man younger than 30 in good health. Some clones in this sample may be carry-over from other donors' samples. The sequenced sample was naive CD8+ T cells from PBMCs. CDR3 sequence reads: CASSVEQGGFEQFF. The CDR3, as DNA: TGTGCCAGCAGCGTAGAACAGGGGGGTTTTGAGCAGTTCTTC.